The present T cell receptor beta chain was sequenced within a study of tumor and adjacent non-tumor tissue in lung cancer. Looking at the study overall: The cohort had approximately 12 adenocarcinoma, a couple of squamous cell and 1 small cell patients. Samples averaged around 4 million productive TCRbeta reads each. Broader study findings: Significantly higher TCR diversity was found in tumor than normal lung.

A modified ARM-PCR protocol with three rounds of nested PCR amplified TCRbeta. TCRdb used MiXCR to reprocess the multiplex PCR reads, holding one entry per CDR3 protein. The data contain tens of thousands of distinct CDR3 sequences, roughly 72% of them singletons. This sample's RNA came from whole unsorted tissue. Germline V lookup: CDR1 SEHNR, CDR2 FQNEAQ (reference sequence). The CDR3 consists of 17 residues. Details on this clonotype: What it recognizes is unknown. One junction end disagrees with the germline gene, perhaps due to a read error.

The chain is built from TRBV7-9 and TRBJ2-6; possibly TRBD1 or TRBD2 for D (5 bases each). The sequencing input was lung tumor tissue. The clonotype comes from a woman aged 40-49 years with non-small cell lung cancer. CDR3 region: CDSSPRRASGGTNVLTF. The CDR3 DNA reads as TGTGACAGCAGCCCCCGCAGGGCTTCAGGTGGGACCAACGTGCTGACTTTC.